The clone carrying this T cell receptor (beta chain) was seen at least ten times. What it binds is unknown. This sample was taken from a study of CD8 T cells in ankylosing spondylitis. Study-level findings and limits: Reports of some motif variants in reactive arthritis synovial fluid and blood predate this one. The authors reported significant enrichment of disease-linked clones in matched ankylosing spondylitis synovial fluid. A TCR beta motif of about eight highly homologous variants appeared characteristic of ankylosing spondylitis blood.

This CDR3 is 13 amino acids long. V was pared by 7 bases and J by 1 base, with 11 bases between. CDR1 is SQVTM and CDR2 is ANQGSEA in the germline V gene. 5'-RACE, quantitative and with molecular barcodes, yielded the TCR beta libraries. MiXCR, applied by TCRdb to the 5' RACE reads, yields one record per CDR3 protein. The sample consists of some 840,000 distinct CDR3 sequences, 12% of them appearing once. The chain has TRBV29-1 and TRBJ2-4; possible D gene TRBD1, 5 bases. The clonotype comes from a male donor with ankylosing spondylitis. The sample consisted of blood, either unsorted or a sorted T cell fraction (not recorded which). CDR3 nucleotide sequence: TGCAGCGATCGCAGGGTTGCCAAAAACATTCAGTACTTC. This sequence encodes CSDRRVAKNIQYF.